Sequencing of this TCR beta chain was carried out in a study of shared clonotypes between healthy human individuals. Study-wide results and limits: Genetic and exposure-history diversity was limited by the small donor number. Among donors, clonotype sharing was expected to be affected by sequencing depth.

Germline values: CDR1 SGHAT, CDR2 FQNNGV. The CDR3 length is 14 residues. Germline trimming cut 4 bases from V and 9 bases from J; bases unmatched to any gene: 12. For this clone: Its target is unknown.

The authors divided CD4+ cells into CD45RA+ naive and CD45RA-negative memory subsets. Data came from immunoSEQ multiplex PCR; TCRdb stores just in-frame clones and leaves some out. The table includes 1 million to 1.3 million clones, 75% to 85% detected once. This sequence joins TRBV11-2 and TRBJ2-7; TRBD2 aligns across 7 bases. This clonotype originated in a man younger than 30 in good health. Some clones in this sample may be carry-over from other donors' samples. The sequencing sample was made of memory CD4+ T cells from PBMCs. Subset described: CD45RA-negative fraction. CDR3 in DNA: TGTGCCAGCAGCTGGGCTAGCGGACTGGGTGGGCAGTACTTC. Protein product: CASSWASGLGGQYF.